This T cell receptor (beta chain) was profiled in a study of chemoradiotherapy in HPV16-positive cancers. About the research overall: Candidate HPV-specific T-cell clones and common TCR motifs came from functional assays in two HPV16-positive patients. General study points: The functional HPV-specific definition rests on just a couple of HPV16-positive patients. For HPV16-positive patients, expanding HPV-responsive T cells associated with longer recurrence-free survival. During treatment, candidate HPV-specific clones and E7-related motifs expanded in tumor.

Here immunoSEQ multiplex PCR was the method, and the copy in TCRdb shows in-frame clones only, minus some. This table has 25,000 to 30,000 clones, more than 80% appearing once. This CDR3 is 14 amino acids long. The germline V and J ends were trimmed by 0 bases and 4 bases, with 9 bases remaining between them. The germline V gene encodes CDR1 LGHNA and CDR2 YNFKEQ. This clone turned up a few times. Its antigen is undetermined. A far larger clone is one base from this, pointing to a likely read error. The sequences come from blood, collected from a patient who underwent chemoradiotherapy. The V call is TRBV4-2, the J call TRBJ1-1; D ambiguous. This sequence originates from a human donor with HPV-associated anogenital cancer. CDR3 coding DNA: TGTGCCAGCAGCCAAGAGCTCACCCTCACTGAAGCTTTCTTT. Its translation is CASSQELTLTEAFF.